The 9 T cell receptor beta chains given below trace back to one sample, sequenced in a study of T-cell reconstitution after alpha-beta-depleted transplantation in children. It was with unique molecular identifiers that the TCRbeta library was prepared. TCRdb re-called the PCR reads through MiXCR, storing one row per CDR3 protein. Of about 900,000 distinct CDR3 sequences in the sample, roughly 29% are singletons; the top ten hold around 30%. Sequencing used PBMCs, mostly from graft donor cells, obtained 360 days after TCRalphabeta/CD19-depleted stem cell transplant. These receptors originate from a boy younger than two who had a stem cell transplant for SCID, so the T cells may come from the graft donor.

This chain links TRBV12-3 or TRBV12-4 with TRBJ2-7, with 7 bases fitting TRBD1. The CDR3 extends over 13 amino acids. Trimming at V came to 6 bases and at J to 5 bases, leaving 7 bases not matched to a gene. CDR3: CASSKQGNHEQYF. CDR3 DNA sequence: TGTGCCAGCAGCAAACAGGGGAATCACGAGCAGTACTTC.

The chain uses TRBV2 and TRBJ2-2; D is unclear. This CDR3 region has 13 residues. The germline gives CDR1 SNHLY, CDR2 FYNNEI. V lost 4 bases and J 2 bases, leaving 5 bases between the germline ends. The CDR3 DNA sequence: TGTGCCAGCAGTGGCTATAACACCGGGGAGCTGTTTTTT. Translating it yields CASSGYNTGELFF.

This clonotype showed up just a few times. The CDR3 DNA reads TGTGCCAGCAGCGTTAGCGGGGGCCTCTCCTACGAGCAGTACTTC. This sequence encodes CASSVSGGLSYEQYF. The chain carries TRBV7-9 and TRBJ2-7; TRBD2 matches 9 bases. V shed 5 bases and J 0 bases; nucleotides not matched to a gene: 5. Germline CDR1 and CDR2: SEHNR and FQNEAQ (reference sequence). The CDR3 totals 15 residues.

This clonotype occurred a few times. The chain links TRBV7-6 to TRBJ2-4; 7 nucleotides agree with TRBD2. The length of the CDR3 is 15 residues. Germline V gives CDR1 SGHVS, CDR2 FNYEAQ. V trimming: 2 bases; J trimming: 0 bases; junction bases outside the gene matches: 1. The CDR3 DNA reads TGTGCCAGCAGCTTAATAGCGGGAGCCAAAAACATTCAGTACTTC. Its translation is CASSLIAGAKNIQYF.

About this clonotype itself: A junction end diverges from the germline sequence, so it may reflect a read error. This rearrangement joins TRBV4-1 to TRBJ2-1, with TRBD1 identical over 7 bases. This CDR3 spans 13 amino acids. The germline V gene encodes CDR1 MGHRA and CDR2 YSYEKL. This CDR3 is CASSQDLGTVGLF. For the CDR3, the DNA is TGCGCCAGCAGCCAAGATTTGGGGACAGTTGGGCTCTTC.

CDR3 DNA sequence: TGTGCCAGCAGTTTTAGGGGACAGGGATCCACCGGGGAGCTGTTTTTT. It specifies CASSFRGQGSTGELFF. The chain combines TRBV12-3 or TRBV12-4 with TRBJ2-2, with 9 bases fitting TRBD1. CDR3 length equals 16 residues. The V gene end was trimmed by 3 bases and the J gene end by 4 bases; junction bases not matched to a gene: 6.

The chain employs TRBV7-2 and TRBJ2-7; no definite D call. The CDR3 is 14 amino acids. V was pared by 5 bases and J by 7 bases, with 18 bases between. Germline CDR1 and CDR2: SGHTA and FQGNSA. Here the CDR3 DNA reads TGTGCCAGCAGCCGCCGGACCTTTCCTATGGAGCAGTACTTC. Translation gives CASSRRTFPMEQYF.

Note on this clonotype: Sequence at one end of the junction differs from germline and may be a read error. The CDR3 sequence: CASSLGTSQETQYF. The CDR3 DNA sequence: TGTGCCAGCAGCCTAGGGACTAGCCAAGAGACCCAGTACTTC. The genes are TRBV5-1 and TRBJ2-5, with 8 bases matching TRBD2. This CDR3 has 14 residues. Germline CDR1 and CDR2: SGHRS and YFSETQ.

The table lists this clonotype with a few counts. The V gene is TRBV24-1, the J gene TRBJ1-5, with D unclear. The CDR3 runs to 13 residues. The V gene's germline CDR1 is KGHDR and CDR2 SFDVKD. Trimming removed 3 bases at V and 6 bases at J, with 8 bases between. CDR3 coding DNA: TGTGCCACCAGTGATGGGGTAGCTCAGCCCCAGCATTTT. Translation: CATSDGVAQPQHF.